The rows below give T cell receptor beta chains drawn from one sample of a study of cytomegalovirus exposure and HLA in healthy donors. Method: immunoSEQ multiplex PCR; TCRdb's copy keeps in-frame clones and lacks some. The repertoire holds approximately 200,000 clones, with about 83% as singletons. Sequenced: PBMCs. These receptors all stem from a man aged 35-49 years in good health and CMV-seronegative. Both conserved end residues are part of each CDR3. Each record gives: clone size, J gene, V gene, D gene, CDR3 DNA, CDR3 protein. A D gene is named only where the DNA matches it firmly. A clone size is listed for some rows: how often the clone was seen (once, few, many), or a class if it is expanded.

abundance: few
j_gene: TRBJ2-2
v_gene: TRBV5-1
d_gene: TRBD2
CDR3nt: TGCGCCAGCAGCTACACTAGCGGGAAGAGAGGGGCCGGGGAGCTGTTTTTT
CDR3aa: CASSYTSGKRGAGELFF

abundance: -
j_gene: TRBJ2-1
v_gene: TRBV5-4
d_gene: TRBD2
CDR3nt: TGTGCCAGCAGCCGAGGGACTAGCGGGAGCTACAATGAGCAGTTCTTC
CDR3aa: CASSRGTSGSYNEQFF

abundance: -
j_gene: TRBJ1-1
v_gene: TRBV2
d_gene: -
CDR3nt: TGTGCCAGCAGGTCAGGGTTGACCACTGAAGCTTTCTTT
CDR3aa: CASRSGLTTEAFF

abundance: few
j_gene: TRBJ1-1
v_gene: TRBV18
d_gene: -
CDR3nt: TGTGCCAGCTCACCACCTGGACAGATGAACACTGAAGCTTTCTTT
CDR3aa: CASSPPGQMNTEAFF

abundance: -
j_gene: TRBJ1-5
v_gene: TRBV30
d_gene: -
CDR3nt: TGTGCCTGGAGTGTACAGGGTGATCAGCCCCAGCATTTT
CDR3aa: CAWSVQGDQPQHF

abundance: -
j_gene: TRBJ2-7
v_gene: TRBV5-1
d_gene: TRBD2
CDR3nt: TGCGCCAGCAGCTTGACTAGCGGCTACGAGCAGTACTTC
CDR3aa: CASSLTSGYEQYF

abundance: -
j_gene: TRBJ1-5
v_gene: TRBV18
d_gene: -
CDR3nt: TGTGCCAGCTCACCACAGGCCGACAGGACGAATCAGCCCCAGCATTTT
CDR3aa: CASSPQADRTNQPQHF

abundance: -
j_gene: TRBJ2-1
v_gene: TRBV5-1
d_gene: TRBD2
CDR3nt: TGCGCCAGCAGCCCGGGACTAGCGGGGGAGTTCACCCGAACGCAGTTCTTC
CDR3aa: CASSPGLAGEFTRTQFF

abundance: many
j_gene: TRBJ1-1
v_gene: TRBV2
d_gene: -
CDR3nt: TGTGCCAGCAGTGAAGGGGAGGACTTTGGAGCTTTCTTT
CDR3aa: CASSEGEDFGAFF

abundance: -
j_gene: TRBJ2-5
v_gene: TRBV18
d_gene: TRBD2
CDR3nt: TGTGCCAGCTCACCGGGGACTAGCGGGAGGGCCGGCGAGACCCAGTACTTC
CDR3aa: CASSPGTSGRAGETQYF

abundance: -
j_gene: TRBJ2-5
v_gene: TRBV4-1
d_gene: -
CDR3nt: TGCGCCAGCAGCGGTGGGGGCCGGGAGACCCAGTACTTC
CDR3aa: CASSGGGRETQYF

abundance: -
j_gene: TRBJ2-2
v_gene: TRBV7-7
d_gene: TRBD1
CDR3nt: TGTGCCAGCAGCTTAGAAGGGGGCTCGGACACCGGGGAGCTGTTTTTT
CDR3aa: CASSLEGGSDTGELFF

abundance: few
j_gene: TRBJ1-5
v_gene: TRBV27
d_gene: TRBD1
CDR3nt: TGTGCCAGCAGTGGACAGGGCAGCAATCAGCCCCAGCATTTT
CDR3aa: CASSGQGSNQPQHF

abundance: -
j_gene: TRBJ2-1
v_gene: TRBV5-1
d_gene: TRBD2
CDR3nt: TGCGCCAGCAGCTCCCCCCGACTAGCGGGAGATTTCGATGAGCAGTTCTTC
CDR3aa: CASSSPRLAGDFDEQFF

abundance: -
j_gene: TRBJ1-6
v_gene: TRBV6-6
d_gene: TRBD1
CDR3nt: TGTGCCAGCACTCCCAACCCGGGGACAGGGAGCTCACCCCTCCACTTT
CDR3aa: CASTPNPGTGSSPLHF

abundance: once
j_gene: TRBJ1-1
v_gene: TRBV9
d_gene: -
CDR3nt: TGTGCCAGCAGCATGCCCGGCAGGGACACTGAAGCTTTCTTT
CDR3aa: CASSMPGRDTEAFF

abundance: -
j_gene: TRBJ1-5
v_gene: TRBV9
d_gene: -
CDR3nt: TGTGCCAGCAGCGTAGCCCTCAATCAGCCCCAGCATTTT
CDR3aa: CASSVALNQPQHF

abundance: -
j_gene: TRBJ1-2
v_gene: TRBV9
d_gene: TRBD1
CDR3nt: TGTGCCAGCAGCCCCGGACAGGGAATCTATGGCTACACCTTC
CDR3aa: CASSPGQGIYGYTF

abundance: -
j_gene: TRBJ2-2
v_gene: TRBV7-3
d_gene: -
CDR3nt: TGTGCCAGCAGCTTAACTAGCGGGAACACCGGGGAGCTGTTTTTT
CDR3aa: CASSLTSGNTGELFF

abundance: -
j_gene: TRBJ2-5
v_gene: TRBV6-5
d_gene: -
CDR3nt: TGTGCCAGCAGAGGGCAGGCTAGGGGAGAGACCCAGTACTTC
CDR3aa: CASRGQARGETQYF

abundance: few
j_gene: TRBJ2-5
v_gene: TRBV5-1
d_gene: -
CDR3nt: TGCGCCAGCAGGGCTCAAGAGACCCAGTACTTC
CDR3aa: CASRAQETQYF

abundance: -
j_gene: TRBJ1-1
v_gene: TRBV9
d_gene: -
CDR3nt: TGTGCCAGCAGCGCCGGACAGAAGAACACTGAAGCTTTCTTT
CDR3aa: CASSAGQKNTEAFF

abundance: -
j_gene: TRBJ2-7
v_gene: TRBV7-9
d_gene: TRBD2
CDR3nt: TGTTCCAGCAGCTCATCCGGGACTAGCGGGAGGATCCCCTCCTACGAGCAGTACTTC
CDR3aa: CSSSSSGTSGRIPSYEQYF

abundance: -
j_gene: TRBJ1-6
v_gene: TRBV6-5
d_gene: TRBD1
CDR3nt: TGTGCCACCACGGACAGGAATAGTCGTTCACCCCTCCACTTT
CDR3aa: CATTDRNSRSPLHF

abundance: -
j_gene: TRBJ2-2
v_gene: TRBV5-1
d_gene: -
CDR3nt: TGCGCCAGCAGCCCCCGTGACACCGGGGAGCTGTTTTTT
CDR3aa: CASSPRDTGELFF

abundance: -
j_gene: TRBJ2-3
v_gene: TRBV6-6
d_gene: -
CDR3nt: TGTGCCACCAACCGCCCACAGGTCGGAGATACGCAGTATTTT
CDR3aa: CATNRPQVGDTQYF

abundance: -
j_gene: TRBJ1-3
v_gene: TRBV11-2
d_gene: TRBD1
CDR3nt: TGTGCCAGCAGCTCGCGCGACAGGGCGGCTGGAAACACCATATATTTT
CDR3aa: CASSSRDRAAGNTIYF